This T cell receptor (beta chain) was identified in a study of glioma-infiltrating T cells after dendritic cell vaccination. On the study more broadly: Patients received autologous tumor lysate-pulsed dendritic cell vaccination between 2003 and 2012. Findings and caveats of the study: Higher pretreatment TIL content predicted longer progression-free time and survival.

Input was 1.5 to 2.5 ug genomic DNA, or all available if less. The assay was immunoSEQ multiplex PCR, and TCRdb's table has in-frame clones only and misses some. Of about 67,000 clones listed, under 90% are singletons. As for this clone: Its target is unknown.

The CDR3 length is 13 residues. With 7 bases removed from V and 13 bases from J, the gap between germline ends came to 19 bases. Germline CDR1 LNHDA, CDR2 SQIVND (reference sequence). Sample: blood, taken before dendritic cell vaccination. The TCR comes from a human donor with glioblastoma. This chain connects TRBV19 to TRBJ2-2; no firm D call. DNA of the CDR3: TGTGCCAGTACCGATCCGGGTTCTCAAGTGCTGTTTTTT. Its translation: CASTDPGSQVLFF.